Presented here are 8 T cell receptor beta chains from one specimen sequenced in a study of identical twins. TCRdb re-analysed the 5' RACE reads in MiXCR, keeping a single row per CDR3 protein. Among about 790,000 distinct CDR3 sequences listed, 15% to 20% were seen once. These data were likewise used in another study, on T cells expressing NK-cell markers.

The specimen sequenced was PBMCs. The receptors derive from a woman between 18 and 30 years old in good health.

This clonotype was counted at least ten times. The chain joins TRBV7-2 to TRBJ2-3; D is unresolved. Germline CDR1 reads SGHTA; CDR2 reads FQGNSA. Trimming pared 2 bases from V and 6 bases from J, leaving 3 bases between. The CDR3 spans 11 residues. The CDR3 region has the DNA TGTGCCAGCAGCTTATTGGATACGCAGTATTTT. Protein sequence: CASSLLDTQYF. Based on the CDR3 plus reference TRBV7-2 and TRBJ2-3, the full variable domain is GAGVSQSPSNKVTEKGKDVELRCDPISGHTALYWYRQSLGQGLEFLIYFQGNSAPDKSGLPSDRFSAERTGGSVSTLTIQRTQQEDSAVYLCASSLLDTQYFGPGTRLTVL.

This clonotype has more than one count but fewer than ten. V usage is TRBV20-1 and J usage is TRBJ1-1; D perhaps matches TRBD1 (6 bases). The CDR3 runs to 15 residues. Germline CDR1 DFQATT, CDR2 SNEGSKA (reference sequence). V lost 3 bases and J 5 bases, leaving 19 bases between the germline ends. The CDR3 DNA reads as TGCAGTGCTAGGGACGGGGGCTTACCCCTTACTGAAGCTTTCTTT. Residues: CSARDGGLPLTEAFF.

Here the CDR3 reads CASSQRSAGGNTIYF. The CDR3 DNA follows: TGTGCCAGCAGCCAGCGCTCGGCAGGAGGAAACACCATATATTTT. V and J are TRBV7-9 and TRBJ1-3; unclear D gene. Germline lookup yields CDR1 SEHNR and CDR2 FQNEAQ (reference sequence). The V and J ends lost 5 bases and 4 bases respectively, with 15 bases between them. The CDR3 spans 15 residues.

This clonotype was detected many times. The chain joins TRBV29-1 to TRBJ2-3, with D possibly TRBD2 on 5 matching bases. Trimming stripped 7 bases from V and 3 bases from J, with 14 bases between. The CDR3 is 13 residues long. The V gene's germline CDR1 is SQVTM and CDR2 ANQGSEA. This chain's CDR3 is CSGLVGETDTQYF. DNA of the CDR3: TGCAGCGGCCTGGTGGGAGAAACAGATACGCAGTATTTT.

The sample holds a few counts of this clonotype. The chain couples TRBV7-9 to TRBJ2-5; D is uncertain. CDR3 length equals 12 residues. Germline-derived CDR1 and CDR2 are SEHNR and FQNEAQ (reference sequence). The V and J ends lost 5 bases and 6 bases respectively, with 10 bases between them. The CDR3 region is CASSPLRQTQYF. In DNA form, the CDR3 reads TGTGCCAGCAGCCCCCTTCGACAGACCCAGTACTTC.

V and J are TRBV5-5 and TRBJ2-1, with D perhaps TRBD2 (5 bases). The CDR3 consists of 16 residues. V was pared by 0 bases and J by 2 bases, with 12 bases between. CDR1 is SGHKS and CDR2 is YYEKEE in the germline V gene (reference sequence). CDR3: CASSLVDSGTYNEQFF. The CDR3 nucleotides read TGTGCCAGCAGCTTGGTGGACTCGGGAACCTACAATGAGCAGTTCTTC.

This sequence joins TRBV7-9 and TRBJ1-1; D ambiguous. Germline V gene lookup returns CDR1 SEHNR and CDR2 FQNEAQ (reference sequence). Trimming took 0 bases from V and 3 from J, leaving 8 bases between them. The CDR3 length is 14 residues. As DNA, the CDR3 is TGTGCCAGCAGCTTAGCGCCTTTCCACACTGAAGCTTTCTTT. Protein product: CASSLAPFHTEAFF.

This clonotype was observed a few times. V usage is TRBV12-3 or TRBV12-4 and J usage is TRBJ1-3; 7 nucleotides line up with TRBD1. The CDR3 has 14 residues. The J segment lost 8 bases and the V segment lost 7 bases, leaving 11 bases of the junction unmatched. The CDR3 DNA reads TGTGCCAGCACCAGACAGGGTGAGAGGGACACCATATATTTT. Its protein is CASTRQGERDTIYF.